The entry below describes one TCR beta chain. What it binds is not known. Profiling relied on immunoSEQ multiplex PCR, and the TCRdb table lists in-frame clones only, not all of them. The repertoire holds approximately 25,000 clones, with around 63% as singletons. The CDR3 covers 15 residues. Germline-derived CDR1 and CDR2 are SGDLS and YYNGEE. Losses at the gene ends were 0 bases for V and 1 base for J; bases not matched to a gene: 1. The data are from a study of T cells in narcolepsy. Findings and caveats of the study: Same-patient CSF and blood CD4+ T cell clonotypes included HCRT-specific and TRIB2-specific autoreactive ones. Autoreactive clonotypes reportedly recurred in blood of same and different patients, not controls.

The J gene is TRBJ2-3, the V gene TRBV9; the match to TRBD2 covers 8 bases. The sample taken for sequencing was memory (CD45RA-) CD4+ T cells from blood. This TCR derives from a human donor in good health. Here the CDR3 reads CASSVGAGGTDTQYF. CDR3 nucleotide sequence: TGTGCCAGCAGCGTAGGAGCGGGGGGCACAGATACGCAGTATTTT.